These 16 T cell receptor beta chains came from one sample sequenced in a study of T-cell memory formation after mild COVID-19. TCRdb called the 5' RACE reads again in MiXCR, with one record for every CDR3 protein. The data hold over 350,000 distinct CDR3 sequences, with more than 20% observed a single time. The sequenced sample consisted of PBMCs or a T cell subset sorted from them (not recorded which). The receptors derive from an adult woman who had mild COVID-19 (a few samples of this study predate the infection). Cell type and time point are not known.

There are many counts of this clonotype. The CDR3: CASSLGIRAAETQYF. In DNA, the CDR3 is TGCGCCAGCAGCCTGGGTATCAGGGCAGCGGAGACCCAGTACTTC. The chain carries TRBV5-1 and TRBJ2-5, with D possibly TRBD1 on 5 matching bases. V lost 4 bases to trimming and J lost 5 bases, with 18 bases between them. Germline V gives CDR1 SGHRS, CDR2 YFSETQ. The CDR3 is made up of 15 amino acids. The full variable domain, in which reference TRBV5-1 and TRBJ2-5 provide the parts outside the CDR3, is KAGVTQTPRYLIKTRGQQVTLSCSPISGHRSVSWYQQTPGQGLQFLFEYFSETQRNKGNFPGRFSGRQFSNSRSEMNVSTLELGDSALYLCASSLGIRAAETQYFGPGTRLLVL.

This clonotype was counted a few times. The gene calls are TRBV27 and TRBJ1-2; D gene unclear. Germline-derived CDR1 and CDR2 are MNHEY and SMNVEV (reference sequence). This CDR3 contains 14 residues. The V gene lost 0 bases and the J gene lost 7 bases, with 12 bases spanning the gap. The CDR3 sequence is CASSLSPGAGGYTF. The CDR3 region has the DNA TGTGCCAGCAGTTTATCCCCGGGTGCGGGTGGCTACACCTTC.

CDR3 loop: CASSAPGQAGGYEQYF. The DNA for the CDR3 is TGTGCCAGCAGTGCCCCGGGACAGGCGGGAGGCTACGAGCAGTACTTC. The chain has TRBV6-1 and TRBJ2-7; D is tentatively TRBD1 or TRBD2 (8 bases each). Germline-derived CDR1 and CDR2 are MNHNS and SASEGT. CDR3 length equals 16 residues. Trimming stripped 4 bases from V and 3 bases from J, with 19 bases between.

This clonotype was observed a few times. CDR3 sequence reads: CASSRPGQSSYEQYF. The CDR3 nucleotides read TGTGCCAGCTCACGGCCGGGACAGAGCTCCTACGAGCAGTACTTC. The chain has TRBV18 and TRBJ2-7; 7 nucleotides agree with TRBD1. Germline-derived CDR1 and CDR2 are KGHSH and LQKENI. This CDR3 region has 15 residues. The ends lost 4 bases at V and 0 bases at J; junction bases unmatched: 6.

This clonotype was seen repeatedly, ten times or more. The V and J genes are TRBV14 and TRBJ2-7; 10 bases agree with TRBD1. Germline lookup yields CDR1 SGHDN and CDR2 FVKESK. V lost 0 bases and J lost 12; bases outside the gene matches: 14. The CDR3 is made up of 16 amino acids. The DNA of the CDR3 is TGTGCCAGCAGCCAAGAATTGGGACAGGGGCGTCCTGTACGGTACTTC. It yields the protein CASSQELGQGRPVRYF.

This clonotype has just a few counts. This chain links TRBV12-3 or TRBV12-4 with TRBJ1-5, with a tentative D call TRBD1 (5 bases). The V and J ends lost 4 bases and 7 bases respectively, with 11 bases between them. This CDR3 contains 13 residues. This CDR3 reads CASSSGSLQPQHF. Written as DNA, the CDR3 is TGTGCCAGCAGTTCAGGGTCCCTCCAGCCCCAGCATTTT.

This clonotype has more than one count but fewer than ten. This chain joins TRBV5-6 and TRBJ2-1, with 7 bases identical to TRBD1. This CDR3 is built from 12 residues. Per germline, CDR1 SGHDT and CDR2 YYEEEE. V trimming: 5 bases; J trimming: 9 bases; junction bases outside the gene matches: 5. The CDR3 region is CASSGGQTEQFF. CDR3 DNA: TGTGCCAGCAGTGGGGGACAGACTGAGCAGTTCTTC.

V and J are TRBV5-5 and TRBJ1-2; D unclear. V lost 0 bases to trimming and J lost 8 bases, with 8 bases between them. There are 12 residues in the CDR3. The germline V gene has CDR1 SGHKS and CDR2 YYEKEE (reference sequence). CDR3 loop: CASSLEGVGYTF. The CDR3 DNA is TGTGCCAGCAGCTTGGAGGGAGTAGGCTACACCTTC. The entire variable domain, with the rest obtained from reference TRBV5-5 and TRBJ1-2, is as follows: DAGVTQSPTHLIKTRGQQVTLRCSPISGHKSVSWYQQVLGQGPQFIFQYYEKEERGRGNFPDRFSARQFPNYSSELNVNALLLGDSALYLCASSLEGVGYTFGSGTRLTVV.

V gene TRBV2 combines with J gene TRBJ2-7, with D possibly matching TRBD2 (6 bases). Germline V CDR1 and CDR2: SNHLY, FYNNEI. The CDR3 totals 15 residues. V was clipped by 6 bases and J by 0 bases, with 15 bases between them. CDR3 DNA sequence: TGTGCCAGCAGGCGGGGAAGCGGCTTCTCCTACGAGCAGTACTTC. Encoded protein: CASRRGSGFSYEQYF.

To note about this clonotype: Sequence at one end of the junction differs from germline and may be a read error. In nucleotides, the CDR3 is TGTGCCAGCAGCTTAGAAGGGACGCACCACTTC. This codes for CASSLEGTHHF. The chain employs TRBV7-8 and TRBJ2-7; D is tentatively TRBD1 or TRBD2 (5 bases each). CDR1 SGHVS and CDR2 FQNEAQ come from the germline V gene. The CDR3 contains 11 residues.

This chain's CDR3 is CASSTVTYEQYF. The CDR3 DNA is TGCGCCAGCAGCACGGTGACCTACGAGCAGTACTTC. The genes are TRBV5-1 and TRBJ2-7; D not certain. Trimming shortened V by 4 bases and J by 2 bases, and 7 bases separated the two germline ends. The CDR3 consists of 12 residues. The germline V gene has CDR1 SGHRS and CDR2 YFSETQ.

This clonotype appeared a few times. The chain combines TRBV10-3 with TRBJ1-1, with D hard to call. The CDR3 spans 15 residues. Per the germline V gene, CDR1 is ENHRY and CDR2 is SYGVKD. Between the trimmed V and J ends, which lost 6 bases and 0 bases, there was a span of 14 bases. CDR3 region: CAISDPAAVNTEAFF. In nucleotides, the CDR3 is TGTGCCATCAGCGACCCCGCAGCGGTGAACACTGAAGCTTTCTTT.

This clonotype came up a few times. This chain links TRBV27 with TRBJ2-5, with TRBD2 matching over 7 bases. Germline loops: CDR1 MNHEY, CDR2 SMNVEV (reference sequence). J lost 2 bases, V lost 1 base, and 1 base had no gene match. The CDR3 sequence is 14 residues long. The CDR3 here is CASSLFGGQETQYF. As DNA, the CDR3 is TGTGCCAGCAGTTTATTCGGGGGGCAAGAGACCCAGTACTTC.

The chain uses TRBV9 and TRBJ2-1; TRBD2 matches 10 bases. J gave up 9 bases and V 0 bases, and 3 bases lay outside the gene matches. The germline V gene has CDR1 SGDLS and CDR2 YYNGEE. The CDR3 totals 14 residues. DNA of the CDR3: TGTGCCAGCAGCGTAGGCGGGACTAGCGCTGAGCAGTTCTTC. Translation gives CASSVGGTSAEQFF.

V is TRBV5-4 and J is TRBJ1-2; the match to TRBD1 covers 7 bases. V shed 4 bases, J shed 5 bases, and the junction held 5 bases outside the gene matches. Per germline, CDR1 SGHNT and CDR2 YYREEE (reference sequence). The CDR3 length is 13 residues. CDR3 loop: CASSHGTEYGYTF. The CDR3 coding sequence is TGTGCCAGCAGCCACGGGACAGAATATGGCTACACCTTC. Looking up the rest from reference TRBV5-4 and TRBJ1-2 gives the full variable domain: ETGVTQSPTHLIKTRGQQVTLRCSSQSGHNTVSWYQQALGQGPQFIFQYYREEENGRGNFPPRFSGLQFPNYSSELNVNALELDDSALYLCASSHGTEYGYTFGSGTRLTVV.

The chain's CDR3 is CASRKTSGIDEQFF. CDR3 in DNA: TGTGCCAGCAGGAAGACTAGCGGGATCGATGAGCAGTTCTTC. The chain links TRBV3-1 to TRBJ2-1, with 11 bases identical to TRBD2. Germline V gene lookup returns CDR1 LGHDT and CDR2 YNNKEL (reference sequence). This CDR3 is built from 14 residues. The V gene end was trimmed by 6 bases and the J gene end by 8 bases; junction bases not matched to a gene: 6.